This T cell receptor (beta chain) was recorded in a study of blood T cells in healthy people across ages. Concerning this clonotype: Its specificity is unknown. Sequence at one end of the junction differs from germline and may be a read error.

The CDR3 loop spans 14 amino acids. Germline V CDR1 and CDR2: MNHEY, SVGAGI. Primers used in a second PCR of roughly 7 to 12 cycles were a sample-barcoded 5' primer and a J-beta primer mix. A template-switch adaptor containing 12 random nucleotides labeled each cDNA molecule. From the 5' RACE reads, TCRdb called clonotypes with MiXCR, one entry per CDR3 protein. The repertoire includes under 800,000 distinct CDR3 sequences, roughly 21% of them detected once, and roughly 3.7% sits in the top ten. Study outcomes and limitations: Observed TCR beta diversity per million T cells went down as age went up. This fall followed a roughly linear course with age. CMV status of donors was not determined, possibly confounding expanded clonotype changes.

Sequenced input: blood. The receptor comes from a man in his 70s in good health. The gene calls are TRBV6-5 and TRBJ2-7, with 7 bases that match TRBD1. The CDR3 coding sequence is TGTGCCGGCAGCCCAGGGGGTCTAACCTACGAGCAGTACTTC. It translates to CAGSPGGLTYEQYF.